Listed here are 20 T cell receptor beta chains from one sample, sequenced in a study of a mutant IDH1 vaccine in newly diagnosed glioma (dated by TCRdb to the early 2020s). Library preparation employed the immunoSEQ multiplex PCR assay. TCRdb re-hosts the immuneACCESS table, in-frame sequences only. Its copies lack some clones; in the studies checked, an unresolved V gene accounts for under half of them, and the cause for the rest is not known. The sample includes about 64,000 clones, with less than 85% observed a single time. In total, the top ten clones hold more than 7.5% of the sample. For these receptors, no antigen is known. What the time point label conveys for this sample: week 11, during vaccination. Every vaccine dose consisted of 300 ug of a 20-mer mutant IDH1 peptide in Montanide, administered subcutaneously together with topical imiquimod. This specimen was PBMCs, taken from a glioma patient whose treatment included an IDH1 peptide vaccine. These receptors were obtained from a woman between 50 and 59 years old with glioma.

The V call is TRBV14, the J call TRBJ2-7; D uncertain. This CDR3 is built from 14 residues. Trimming removed 0 bases at V and 2 bases at J, with 8 bases between. The germline CDR1 and CDR2 sequences are SGHDN and FVKESK. The CDR3 nucleotides are TGTGCCAGCAGCCAAGATCCAGAGCCCTACGAGCAGTACTTC. It yields the protein CASSQDPEPYEQYF.

Only one count was recorded for this clone. CDR3 in DNA: TGTGCCAGCCTAAGCGGTTCTGGGGCCAACGTCCTGACTTTC. The encoded protein is CASLSGSGANVLTF. The chain is built from TRBV18 and TRBJ2-6; perhaps TRBD2 as D (5 bases). The germline V gene encodes CDR1 KGHSH and CDR2 LQKENI. Trimming stripped 8 bases from V and 1 base from J, with 9 bases between. The CDR3 has 14 residues.

V usage is TRBV9 and J usage is TRBJ1-5, with TRBD1 matching over 7 bases. From germline, CDR1 is SGDLS and CDR2 YYNGEE. The CDR3 sequence is 15 residues long. V shed 3 bases, J shed 4 bases, and the junction held 7 bases outside the gene matches. The CDR3 loop reads CASSAGTDPNQPQHF. The DNA for the CDR3 is TGTGCCAGCAGCGCGGGGACAGACCCTAATCAGCCCCAGCATTTT.

This clone was found once. One junction end does not reproduce the germline sequence, and a read error may be involved. V is TRBV11-3 and J is TRBJ2-5; D not resolved. The CDR3 totals 14 residues. CDR1 and CDR2 (germline): SGHNT, YENEEA. The CDR3 DNA is TGTGCCAGCAGCGTAGACCCCTTGGGGGAGACCCAGTACTTC. Translated: CASSVDPLGETQYF.

This clone was counted a single time. The chain employs TRBV5-1 and TRBJ1-1; TRBD1 is a possible D gene (5 bases). The germline gives CDR1 SGHRS, CDR2 YFSETQ. This CDR3 spans 14 amino acids. Between the trimmed V and J ends, which lost 3 bases and 2 bases, there was a span of 11 bases. The CDR3 DNA reads TGCGCCAGCAGCTGGGCCACAGGAAACACTGAAGCTTTCTTT. Its translation is CASSWATGNTEAFF.

The chain carries TRBV7-2 and TRBJ1-2; D call uncertain. This CDR3 comprises 14 residues. Germline V gene lookup returns CDR1 SGHTA and CDR2 FQGNSA. V was cut by 6 bases and J by 6 bases, with 17 bases left in between. The CDR3 bases are TGTGCCAGCAGGTTACAACCTCTAAGCGATGGCTACACCTTC. It yields the protein CASRLQPLSDGYTF.

This clone was seen a few times. This chain links TRBV5-1 with TRBJ1-1; D is possibly TRBD1 (6 bases). CDR1 is SGHRS, CDR2 YFSETQ, per germline. The length of the CDR3 is 13 residues. Trimming removed 0 bases from V and 6 bases from J, with 9 bases in between. The CDR3 loop reads CASSLDRASEAFF. In DNA, the CDR3 is TGCGCCAGCAGCTTGGACAGGGCCTCTGAAGCTTTCTTT. The variable domain in full, with the rest retrieved from reference TRBV5-1 and TRBJ1-1, is KAGVTQTPRYLIKTRGQQVTLSCSPISGHRSVSWYQQTPGQGLQFLFEYFSETQRNKGNFPGRFSGRQFSNSRSEMNVSTLELGDSALYLCASSLDRASEAFFGQGTRLTVV.

This chain uses TRBV1 with TRBJ1-1. TRBV1 is a pseudogene segment. CDR3 length: 15 residues. The CDR3 loop is CTSTPWGKVNTEAFF. The CDR3 DNA sequence: TGCACCAGCACCCCCTGGGGGAAGGTGAACACTGAAGCTTTCTTT.

The chain couples TRBV5-1 to TRBJ2-7; D not certain. The CDR3 is made up of 14 amino acids. Looked up from germline, CDR1 is SGHRS and CDR2 is YFSETQ. The germline V and J ends were trimmed by 3 bases and 6 bases, with 16 bases remaining between them. The CDR3 loop reads CASSYEKYGFEQYF. The DNA for the CDR3 is TGCGCCAGCAGCTATGAGAAGTACGGGTTCGAGCAGTACTTC.

This chain joins TRBV7-2 and TRBJ2-5, with unresolved D. Trimming cost V 5 bases and J 4 bases, with 5 bases left between them. The CDR3 consists of 11 residues. Per the germline V gene, CDR1 is SGHTA and CDR2 is FQGNSA. CDR3 sequence: CASSQLETQYF. In DNA, the CDR3 is TGTGCCAGCAGCCAGCTAGAGACCCAGTACTTC.

The V call is TRBV7-9, the J call TRBJ1-1; 7 bases map to TRBD1. Germline trimming cut 5 bases from V and 5 bases from J; bases unmatched to any gene: 5. The germline CDR1 and CDR2 sequences are SEHNR and FQNEAQ (reference sequence). The CDR3 spans 13 residues. The CDR3 sequence: CASSDRVGTEAFF. The DNA for the CDR3 is TGTGCCAGCAGCGACAGGGTTGGGACTGAAGCTTTCTTT.

The chain recombines TRBV21-1 with TRBJ2-7; TRBD1 is the table's D call, not checked against the DNA. TRBV21-1 is given as a pseudogene. The CDR3 runs 13 residues. CDR3 DNA: TGTGCCAGCGGTGGACAGGGGACGGACGAGCAGTACTTC. It yields the protein CASGGQGTDEQYF.

This chain joins TRBV25-1 and TRBJ2-1, with D possibly TRBD2 on 7 matching bases. Deletions cut 8 bases from V and 4 bases from J, with 21 bases between. The germline V gene has CDR1 MGHDK and CDR2 SYGVNS. This CDR3 contains 16 residues. The CDR3 DNA is TGTGCCAGCGGTCCCCCTAGGGGGGGGGCTTACAATGAGCAGTTCTTC. This encodes CASGPPRGGAYNEQFF.

J is TRBJ1-5 and V is TRBV2; D gene uncertain. Germline V gene data show CDR1 as SNHLY and CDR2 as FYNNEI. The CDR3 length is 12 residues. V was trimmed by 9 bases and J by 2 bases, leaving 8 bases between them. CDR3 in DNA: TGTGCCAGAAAGGTCGGCAATCAGCCCCAGCATTTT. This encodes CARKVGNQPQHF.

The chain combines TRBV7-2 with TRBJ1-4; D might be TRBD1 (6 bases). The V gene lost 4 bases and the J gene lost 5 bases, with 14 bases spanning the gap. The germline CDR1 and CDR2 sequences are SGHTA and FQGNSA. This CDR3 contains 15 residues. Here the CDR3 DNA reads TGTGCCAGCAGCTATGGGGGCAAGGGGAATGAAAAACTGTTTTTT. Amino acid sequence: CASSYGGKGNEKLFF. Supplemented by reference TRBV7-2 and TRBJ1-4, the full variable domain reads GAGVSQSPSNKVTEKGKDVELRCDPISGHTALYWYRQSLGQGLEFLIYFQGNSAPDKSGLPSDRFSAERTGGSVSTLTIQRTQQEDSAVYLCASSYGGKGNEKLFFGSGTQLSVL.

The chain uses TRBV7-3 and TRBJ1-2, with TRBD1 matching over 12 bases. CDR3 length: 17 amino acids. Germline V CDR1 and CDR2: SGHTA, FQGTGA. The V and J ends lost 0 bases and 8 bases, in that order; junction bases with no gene match: 10. CDR3 coding DNA: TGTGCCAGCAGCTTAACAGGGACAGGGGGCGCGTCGAGGGGCTACACCTTC. Encoded protein: CASSLTGTGGASRGYTF.

This sequence joins TRBV15 and TRBJ2-5; D may be TRBD1 (6 bases). The CDR3 runs 14 residues. The V gene's germline CDR1 is LNHNV and CDR2 YYDKDF (reference sequence). V was pared by 9 bases and J by 4 bases, with 18 bases between. CDR3: CATSLRRGGETQYF. CDR3 DNA: TGTGCCACGAGCTTGCGCAGGGGTGGAGAGACCCAGTACTTC.

This rearrangement joins TRBV15 to TRBJ2-3; D uncertain. The CDR3 spans 12 residues. Trimming left V 2 bases short and J 5 bases short, with 5 bases between. Germline assignment: CDR1 LNHNV and CDR2 YYDKDF (reference sequence). The CDR3 spells CATSRLLDTQYF. The CDR3 region has the DNA TGTGCCACCAGCAGACTACTAGATACGCAGTATTTT.

This clone was seen only once. Here the CDR3 DNA reads TGCAGTGCCCGATCCGATCAGCCCCAGCATTTT. Amino acids: CSARSDQPQHF. The chain couples TRBV20-1 to TRBJ1-5; no reliable D call. Germline V gene data show CDR1 as DFQATT and CDR2 as SNEGSKA (reference sequence). CDR3 length: 11 amino acids. Trimming took 6 bases from V and 5 from J, leaving 8 bases between them.

The rearrangement uses TRBV29-1 and TRBJ1-2; no reliable D call. V lost 7 bases and J lost 3, with 9 bases in between. Germline V gene data show CDR1 as SQVTM and CDR2 as ANQGSEA. The CDR3 contains 11 residues. CDR3 sequence: CSGSDHYGYTF. As DNA, the CDR3 is TGCAGCGGGTCAGACCACTATGGCTACACCTTC. The full variable domain, rest sourced from reference TRBV29-1 and TRBJ1-2, is SAVISQKPSRDICQRGTSLTIQCQVDSQVTMMFWYRQQPGQSLTLIATANQGSEATYESGFVIDKFPISRPNLTFSTLTVSNMSPEDSSIYLCSGSDHYGYTFGSGTRLTVV.